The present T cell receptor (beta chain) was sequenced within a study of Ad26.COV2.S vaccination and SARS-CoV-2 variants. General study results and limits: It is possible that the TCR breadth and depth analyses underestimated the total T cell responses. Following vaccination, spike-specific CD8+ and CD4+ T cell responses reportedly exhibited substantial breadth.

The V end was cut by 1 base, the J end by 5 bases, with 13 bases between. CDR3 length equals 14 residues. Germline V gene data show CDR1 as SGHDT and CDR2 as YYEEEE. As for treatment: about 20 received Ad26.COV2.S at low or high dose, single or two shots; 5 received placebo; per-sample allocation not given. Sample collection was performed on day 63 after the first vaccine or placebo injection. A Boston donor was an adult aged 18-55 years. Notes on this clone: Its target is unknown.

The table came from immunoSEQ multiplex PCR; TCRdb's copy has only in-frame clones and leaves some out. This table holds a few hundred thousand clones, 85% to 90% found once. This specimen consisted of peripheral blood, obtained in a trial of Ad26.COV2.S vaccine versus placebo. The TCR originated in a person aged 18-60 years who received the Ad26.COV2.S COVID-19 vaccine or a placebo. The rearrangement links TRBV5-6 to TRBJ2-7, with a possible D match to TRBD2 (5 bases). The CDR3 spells CASSLQLLGDEQYF. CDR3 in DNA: TGTGCCAGCAGCTTGCAACTTCTCGGGGACGAGCAGTACTTC.